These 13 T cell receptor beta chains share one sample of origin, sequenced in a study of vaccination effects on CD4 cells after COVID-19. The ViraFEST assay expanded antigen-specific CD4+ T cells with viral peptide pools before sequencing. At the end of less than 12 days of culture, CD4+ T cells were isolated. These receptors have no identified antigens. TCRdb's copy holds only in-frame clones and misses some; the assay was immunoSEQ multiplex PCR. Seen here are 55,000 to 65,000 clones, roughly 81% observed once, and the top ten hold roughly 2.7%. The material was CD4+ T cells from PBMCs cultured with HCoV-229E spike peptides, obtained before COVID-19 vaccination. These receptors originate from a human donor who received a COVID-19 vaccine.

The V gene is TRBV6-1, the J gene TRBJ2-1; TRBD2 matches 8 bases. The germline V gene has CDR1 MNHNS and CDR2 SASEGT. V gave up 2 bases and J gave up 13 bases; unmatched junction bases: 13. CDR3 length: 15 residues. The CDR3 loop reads CASSEQRAGGSLQFF. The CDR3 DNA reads TGTGCCAGCAGTGAACAAAGGGCGGGGGGCAGTTTACAGTTCTTC.

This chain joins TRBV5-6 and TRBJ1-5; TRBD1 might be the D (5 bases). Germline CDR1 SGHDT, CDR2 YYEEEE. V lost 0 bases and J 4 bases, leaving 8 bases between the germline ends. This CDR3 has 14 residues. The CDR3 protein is CASSLDGTNQPQHF. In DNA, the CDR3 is TGTGCCAGCAGCTTGGACGGGACGAATCAGCCCCAGCATTTT.

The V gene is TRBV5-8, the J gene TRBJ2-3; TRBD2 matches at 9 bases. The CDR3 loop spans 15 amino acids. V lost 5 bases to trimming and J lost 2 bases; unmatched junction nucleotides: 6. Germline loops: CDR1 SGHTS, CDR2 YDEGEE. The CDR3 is CASRLAGAPTDTQYF. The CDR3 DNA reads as TGTGCCAGCAGGTTAGCGGGGGCCCCCACAGATACGCAGTATTTT.

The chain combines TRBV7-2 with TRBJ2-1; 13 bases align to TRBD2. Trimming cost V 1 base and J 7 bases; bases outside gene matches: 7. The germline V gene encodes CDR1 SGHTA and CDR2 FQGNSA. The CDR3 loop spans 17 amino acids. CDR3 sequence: CASSLDTSGGAGNEQFF. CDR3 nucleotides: TGTGCCAGCAGCTTAGATACTAGCGGGGGGGCCGGGAATGAGCAGTTCTTC.

The CDR3 nucleotides read TGCAGTGCTAGTACCACCCGGTCGGATACGCAGTATTTT. Translating gives CSASTTRSDTQYF. The rearrangement uses TRBV20-1 and TRBJ2-3; D call uncertain. Germline V gene data show CDR1 as DFQATT and CDR2 as SNEGSKA (reference sequence). V was trimmed by 3 bases and J by 6 bases, leaving 13 bases between them. The CDR3 has 13 amino acids.

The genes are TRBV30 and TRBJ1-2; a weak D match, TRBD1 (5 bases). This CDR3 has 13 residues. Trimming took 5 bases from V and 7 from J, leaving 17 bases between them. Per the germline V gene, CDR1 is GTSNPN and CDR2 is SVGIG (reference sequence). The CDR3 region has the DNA TGTGCCTGGCCGTGGGGGGGGGTTATTGGCTACACCTTC. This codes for CAWPWGGVIGYTF.

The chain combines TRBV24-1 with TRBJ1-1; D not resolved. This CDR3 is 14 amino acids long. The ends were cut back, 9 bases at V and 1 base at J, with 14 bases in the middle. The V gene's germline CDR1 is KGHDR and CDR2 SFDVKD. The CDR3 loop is CATEYGPANTEAFF. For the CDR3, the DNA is TGTGCCACCGAGTATGGACCCGCGAACACTGAAGCTTTCTTT.

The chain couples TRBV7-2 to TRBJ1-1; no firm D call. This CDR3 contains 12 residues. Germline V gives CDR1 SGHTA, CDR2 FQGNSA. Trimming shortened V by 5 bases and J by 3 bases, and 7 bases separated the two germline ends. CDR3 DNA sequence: TGTGCCAGCAGCCGATATTACACTGAAGCTTTCTTT. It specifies CASSRYYTEAFF.

CDR3 nucleotides: TGTGCCAGCAACTTGAACACTGAAGCTTTCTTT. Encoded protein: CASNLNTEAFF. V usage is TRBV2 and J usage is TRBJ1-1, with D hard to call. The germline gives CDR1 SNHLY, CDR2 FYNNEI. Between the trimmed V and J ends, which lost 7 bases and 0 bases, there was a span of 3 bases. CDR3 length: 11 amino acids.

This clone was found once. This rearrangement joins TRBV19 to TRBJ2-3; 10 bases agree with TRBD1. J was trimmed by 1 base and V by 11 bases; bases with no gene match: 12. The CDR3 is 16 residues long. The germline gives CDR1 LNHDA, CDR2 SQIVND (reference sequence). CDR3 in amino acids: CASRPRGQGGTDTQYF. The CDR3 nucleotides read TGTGCCTCCCGGCCCAGAGGACAGGGGGGCACAGATACGCAGTATTTT.

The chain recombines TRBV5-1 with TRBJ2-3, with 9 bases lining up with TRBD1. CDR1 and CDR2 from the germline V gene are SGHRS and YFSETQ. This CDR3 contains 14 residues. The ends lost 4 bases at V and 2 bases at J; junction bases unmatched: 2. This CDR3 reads CASSRDRDTDTQYF. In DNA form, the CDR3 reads TGCGCCAGCAGCCGGGACAGGGACACAGATACGCAGTATTTT.

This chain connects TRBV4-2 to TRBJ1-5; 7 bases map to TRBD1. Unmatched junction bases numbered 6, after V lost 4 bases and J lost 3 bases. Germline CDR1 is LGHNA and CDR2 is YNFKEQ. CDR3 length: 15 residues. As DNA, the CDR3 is TGTGCCAGCAGCCCCGGGACAGCGGACAATCAGCCCCAGCATTTT. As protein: CASSPGTADNQPQHF.

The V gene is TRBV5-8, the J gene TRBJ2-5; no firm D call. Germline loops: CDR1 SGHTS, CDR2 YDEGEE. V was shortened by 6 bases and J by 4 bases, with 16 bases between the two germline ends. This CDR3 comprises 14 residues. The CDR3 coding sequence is TGTGCCAGCACCCTACCCGGGTCCGGAGAGACCCAGTACTTC. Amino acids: CASTLPGSGETQYF.